Reported below is one T cell receptor (beta chain). There is no known antigen for this receptor. Per-base qualities were not stored, and no clone one base away is much larger. The entry originates in a study of cytomegalovirus exposure and HLA in healthy donors (dated by TCRdb to 2015 to 2018). Context from the whole study: According to a later analysis, the 120 or so validation repertoires were produced on the same platform as the 700 or so repertoires of the first cohort. The study aimed to test whether cataloging public T cell receptors could reveal signatures of past pathogen exposure. In addition to the first cohort of 650 to 800 subjects, a separate validation cohort of under 150 different subjects was used. To predict cytomegalovirus infection status, the study combined high-throughput TCR immunosequencing, statistical association of individual TCRs with disease status, and machine learning. The paper's findings and limits, for the study overall: Of the cluster scores, approximately 95% were above 0 in a later analysis, which found that TCRs clustered in the first cohort also tended to co-occur in the 120 or so validation repertoires. The validation cohort had no HLA typing available for a later analysis, so co-occurrence within that cohort was assessed over all 120 or so repertoires. According to the authors, the approach could potentially be generalized to other disease states and immunological phenotypes. In both the original and validation cohorts, the classifier was reported to diagnose cytomegalovirus status with high specificity and sensitivity. The study listed 164 TCR beta chains as associated with cytomegalovirus. While some public TCRs were present in many individuals, most TCR sequences turned up only very rarely across donors. A few of the identified cytomegalovirus-associated TCR beta chains were confirmed in vitro to be specific for cytomegalovirus antigens.

The donors belonged to the validation cohort of over a hundred subjects, which was separate from the roughly 700-subject first cohort. The method was the immunoSEQ multiplex PCR assay. As for how the authors treated the data: A statistical classification framework was built to diagnose cytomegalovirus status from the catalog of TCR beta chain sequences. In TCRdb, the immuneACCESS table is reduced to in-frame sequences with V and J assigned. These tables do not hold every clone; where another copy was compared, an unresolved V gene accounts for under half, and the others remain unexplained. Clonal size and the V and J genes are those of that table, whereas D and trimming came from the DNA. This sample has over 150,000 clones in its table, and roughly nine tenths of those were observed once. Jointly, the top ten make up more than 2.5% of the sample. Unmatched junction bases come to 3, with V trimmed by 3 bases and J by 4 bases. The CDR3 holds 14 amino acids from the cysteine to the phenylalanine. Only the CDR3 part of the read is kept: 42 bases, read in frame from the first base. The germline V gene supplies CDR1 SGHRS and CDR2 YFSETQ.

The sequenced material came from PBMCs. The TCR comes from a woman between 18 and 30 years old in good health and CMV-seropositive. The chain uses TRBV5-1 and TRBJ2-2, with 7 bases aligning to TRBD1. The nucleotide sequence is given as TGCGCCAGCAGCTCGGGACAGATCACCGGGGAGCTGTTTTTT. The encoded protein is CASSSGQITGELFF.